The clone carrying this T cell receptor beta chain was seen once. Per germline, CDR1 LGHDT and CDR2 YNNKEL (reference sequence). Trimming took 4 bases from V and 1 from J, leaving 5 bases between them. The CDR3 extends over 12 amino acids. This entry comes from a study of blood T cell repertoires in COVID-19. On the study more broadly: The United States, Italy and Spain provided the acute and convalescent COVID-19 samples.

Profiling relied on immunoSEQ multiplex PCR, and the TCRdb table lists in-frame clones only, not all of them. Among roughly 90,000 clones listed, around 92% were seen once. The chain uses TRBV3-1 (or the pseudogene TRBV3-2) and TRBJ2-7; D is perhaps TRBD2 (5 bases). The sequence derives from a man aged 50 or older with COVID-19, enrolled during active disease. The sequenced sample was peripheral blood. The CDR3 sequence is CASSRTSYEQYF. The CDR3 DNA reads as TGTGCCAGCAGCCGGACTTCCTACGAGCAGTACTTC.